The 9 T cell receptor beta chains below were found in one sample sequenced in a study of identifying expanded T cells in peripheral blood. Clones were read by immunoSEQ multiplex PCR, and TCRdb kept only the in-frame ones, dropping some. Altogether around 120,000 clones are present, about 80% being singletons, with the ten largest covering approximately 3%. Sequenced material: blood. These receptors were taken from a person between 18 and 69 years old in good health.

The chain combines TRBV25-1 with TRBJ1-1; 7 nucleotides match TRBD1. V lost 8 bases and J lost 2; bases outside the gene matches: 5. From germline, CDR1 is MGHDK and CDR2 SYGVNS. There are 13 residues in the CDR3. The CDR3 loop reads CASRDRGNTEAFF. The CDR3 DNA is TGTGCCAGCCGGGACAGAGGCAACACTGAAGCTTTCTTT.

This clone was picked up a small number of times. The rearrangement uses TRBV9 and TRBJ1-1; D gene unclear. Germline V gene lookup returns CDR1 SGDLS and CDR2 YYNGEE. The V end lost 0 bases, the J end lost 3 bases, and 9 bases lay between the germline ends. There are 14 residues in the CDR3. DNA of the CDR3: TGTGCCAGCAGCGTAGTCAGACGCTACACTGAAGCTTTCTTT. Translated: CASSVVRRYTEAFF.

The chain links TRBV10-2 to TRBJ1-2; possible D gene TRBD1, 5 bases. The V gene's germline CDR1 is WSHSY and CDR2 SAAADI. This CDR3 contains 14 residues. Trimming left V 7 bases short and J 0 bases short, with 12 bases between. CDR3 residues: CASTPPGTNYGYTF. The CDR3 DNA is TGCGCCAGCACCCCACCAGGGACTAACTATGGCTACACCTTC.

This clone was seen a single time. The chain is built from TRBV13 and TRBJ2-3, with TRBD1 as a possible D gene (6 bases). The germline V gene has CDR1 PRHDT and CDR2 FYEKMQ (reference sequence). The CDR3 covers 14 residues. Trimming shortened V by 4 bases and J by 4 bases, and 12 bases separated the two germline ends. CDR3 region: CASSSAWGPDTQYF. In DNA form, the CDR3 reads TGTGCCAGCAGCTCTGCCTGGGGGCCAGATACGCAGTATTTT.

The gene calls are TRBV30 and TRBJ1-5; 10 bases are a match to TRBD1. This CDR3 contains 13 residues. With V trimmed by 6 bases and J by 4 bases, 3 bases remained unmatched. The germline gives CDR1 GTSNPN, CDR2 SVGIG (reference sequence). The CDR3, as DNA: TGTGCCTGCGACAGGGGGCTTAATCAGCCCCAGCATTTT. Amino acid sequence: CACDRGLNQPQHF.

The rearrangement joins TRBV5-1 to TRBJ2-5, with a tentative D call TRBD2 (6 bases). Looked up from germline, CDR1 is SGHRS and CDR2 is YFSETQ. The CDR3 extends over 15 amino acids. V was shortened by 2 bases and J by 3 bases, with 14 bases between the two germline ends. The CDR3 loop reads CASSFGGAREETQYF. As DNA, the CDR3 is TGCGCCAGCAGCTTTGGAGGGGCGCGGGAAGAGACCCAGTACTTC.

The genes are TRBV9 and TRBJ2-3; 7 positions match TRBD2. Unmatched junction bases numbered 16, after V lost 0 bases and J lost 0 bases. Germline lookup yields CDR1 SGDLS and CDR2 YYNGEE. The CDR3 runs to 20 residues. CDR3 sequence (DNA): TGTGCCAGCAGCGTAGATGTAGGGGCTAGCGGCCTTGCTAGCACAGATACGCAGTATTTT. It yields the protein CASSVDVGASGLASTDTQYF.

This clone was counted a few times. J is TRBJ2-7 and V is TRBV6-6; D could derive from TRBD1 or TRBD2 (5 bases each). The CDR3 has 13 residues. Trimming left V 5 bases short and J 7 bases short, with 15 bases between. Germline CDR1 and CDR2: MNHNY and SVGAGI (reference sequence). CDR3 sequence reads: CASSKGTQKEQYF. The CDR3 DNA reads TGTGCCAGCAGTAAGGGGACCCAGAAAGAGCAGTACTTC.

The CDR3 DNA is TGTGCCAGCAGCCCCGTTCAGGGAGTAACGGACGAGCAGTACTTC. The encoded protein is CASSPVQGVTDEQYF. V usage is TRBV7-2 and J usage is TRBJ2-7; D is perhaps TRBD1 or TRBD2 (5 bases each). CDR1 and CDR2 (germline): SGHTA, FQGNSA. V shed 5 bases and J shed 5 bases, with 19 bases lying between them. The CDR3 loop spans 15 amino acids.